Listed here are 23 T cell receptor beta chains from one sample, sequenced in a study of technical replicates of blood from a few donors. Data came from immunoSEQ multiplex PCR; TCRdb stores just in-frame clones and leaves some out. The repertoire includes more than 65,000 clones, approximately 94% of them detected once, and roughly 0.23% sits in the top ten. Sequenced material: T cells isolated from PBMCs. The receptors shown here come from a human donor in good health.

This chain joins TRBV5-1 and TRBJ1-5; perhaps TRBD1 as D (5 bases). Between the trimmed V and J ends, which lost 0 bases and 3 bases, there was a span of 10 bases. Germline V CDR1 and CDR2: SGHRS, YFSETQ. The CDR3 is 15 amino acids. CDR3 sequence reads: CASSLAGPPNQPQHF. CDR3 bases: TGCGCCAGCAGCTTGGCAGGGCCCCCCAATCAGCCCCAGCATTTT.

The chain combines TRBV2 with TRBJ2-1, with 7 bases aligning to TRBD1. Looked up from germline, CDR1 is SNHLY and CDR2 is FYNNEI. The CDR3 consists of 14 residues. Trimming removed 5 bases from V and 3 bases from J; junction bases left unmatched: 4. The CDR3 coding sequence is TGTGCCAGCAGTTTAGGACAGGTCTACAATGAGCAGTTCTTC. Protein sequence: CASSLGQVYNEQFF.

The CDR3 DNA is TGTGCCAGCAGTTTACTCGGCCGGGGTCTGAGCTCCTACGAGCAGTACTTC. This translates into CASSLLGRGLSSYEQYF. The V call is TRBV27, the J call TRBJ2-7; D is perhaps TRBD2 (5 bases). With 2 bases removed from V and 0 bases from J, the gap between germline ends came to 17 bases. The CDR3 sequence is 17 residues long. Germline CDR1 MNHEY, CDR2 SMNVEV (reference sequence).

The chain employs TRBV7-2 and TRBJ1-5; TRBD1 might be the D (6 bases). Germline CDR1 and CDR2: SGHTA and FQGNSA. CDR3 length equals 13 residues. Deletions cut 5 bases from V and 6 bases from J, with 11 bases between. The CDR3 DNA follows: TGTGCCAGCAGCACCCAAGGGGGTCAGCCCCAGCATTTT. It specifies CASSTQGGQPQHF. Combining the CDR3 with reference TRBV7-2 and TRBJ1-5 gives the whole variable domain GAGVSQSPSNKVTEKGKDVELRCDPISGHTALYWYRQSLGQGLEFLIYFQGNSAPDKSGLPSDRFSAERTGGSVSTLTIQRTQQEDSAVYLCASSTQGGQPQHFGDGTRLSIL.

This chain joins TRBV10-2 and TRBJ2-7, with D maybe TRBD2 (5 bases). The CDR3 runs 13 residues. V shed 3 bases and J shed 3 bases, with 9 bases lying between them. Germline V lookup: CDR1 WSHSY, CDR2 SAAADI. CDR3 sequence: CASSDGEGYEQYF. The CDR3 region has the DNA TGCGCCAGCAGTGATGGAGAGGGCTACGAGCAGTACTTC.

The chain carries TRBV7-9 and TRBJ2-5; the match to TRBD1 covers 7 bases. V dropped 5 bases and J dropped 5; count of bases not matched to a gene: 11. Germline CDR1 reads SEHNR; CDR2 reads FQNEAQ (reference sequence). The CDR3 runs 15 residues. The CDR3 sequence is CASSPGTDTLETQYF. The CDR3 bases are TGTGCCAGCAGCCCCGGGACAGACACCCTGGAGACCCAGTACTTC.

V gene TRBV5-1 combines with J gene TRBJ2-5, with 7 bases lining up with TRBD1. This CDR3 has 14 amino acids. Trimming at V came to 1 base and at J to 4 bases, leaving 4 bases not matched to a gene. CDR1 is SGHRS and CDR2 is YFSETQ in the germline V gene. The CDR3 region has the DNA TGCGCCAGCAGCTTGTCAGGGGGTGGAGAGACCCAGTACTTC. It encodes CASSLSGGGETQYF.

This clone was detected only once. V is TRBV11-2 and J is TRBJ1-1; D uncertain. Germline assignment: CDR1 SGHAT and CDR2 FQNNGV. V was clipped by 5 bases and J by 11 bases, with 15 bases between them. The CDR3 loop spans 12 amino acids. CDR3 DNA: TGTGCCAGCAGCCGACTACCCCCGGGCGCTTTCTTT. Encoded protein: CASSRLPPGAFF.

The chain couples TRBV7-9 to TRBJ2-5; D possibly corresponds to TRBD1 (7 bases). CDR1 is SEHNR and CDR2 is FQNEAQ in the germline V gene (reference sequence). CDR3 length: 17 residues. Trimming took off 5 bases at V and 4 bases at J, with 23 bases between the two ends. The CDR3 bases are TGTGCCAGCAGCCAGTGGGGAGGAACAGGGGTGGCAGAGACCCAGTACTTC. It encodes CASSQWGGTGVAETQYF.

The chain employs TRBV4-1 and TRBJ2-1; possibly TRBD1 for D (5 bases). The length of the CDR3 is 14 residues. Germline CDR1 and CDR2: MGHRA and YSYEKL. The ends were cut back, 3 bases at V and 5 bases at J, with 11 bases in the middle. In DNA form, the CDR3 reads TGCGCCAGCAGCCACCTGACAGCCAACAATGAGCAGTTCTTC. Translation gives CASSHLTANNEQFF.

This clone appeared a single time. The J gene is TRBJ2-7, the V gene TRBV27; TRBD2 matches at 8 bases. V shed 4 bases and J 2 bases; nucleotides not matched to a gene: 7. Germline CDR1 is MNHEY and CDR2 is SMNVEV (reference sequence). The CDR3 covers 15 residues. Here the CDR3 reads CASSSDLAGTYEQYF. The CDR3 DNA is TGTGCCAGCAGTTCAGACTTAGCGGGAACCTACGAGCAGTACTTC.

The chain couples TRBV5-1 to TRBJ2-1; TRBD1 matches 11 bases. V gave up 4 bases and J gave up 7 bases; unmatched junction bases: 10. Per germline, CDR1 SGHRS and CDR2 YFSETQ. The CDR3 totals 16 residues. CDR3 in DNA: TGCGCCAGCAGCGGGTGGACAGGGGGCGCGGCTAATGAGCAGTTCTTC. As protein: CASSGWTGGAANEQFF.

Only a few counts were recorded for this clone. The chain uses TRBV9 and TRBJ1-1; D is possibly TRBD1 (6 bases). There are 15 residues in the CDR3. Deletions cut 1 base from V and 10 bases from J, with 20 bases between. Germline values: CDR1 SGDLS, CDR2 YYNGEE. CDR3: CASSVSGEFMSSAFF. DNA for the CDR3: TGTGCCAGCAGCGTATCAGGGGAGTTTATGAGTTCAGCTTTCTTT.

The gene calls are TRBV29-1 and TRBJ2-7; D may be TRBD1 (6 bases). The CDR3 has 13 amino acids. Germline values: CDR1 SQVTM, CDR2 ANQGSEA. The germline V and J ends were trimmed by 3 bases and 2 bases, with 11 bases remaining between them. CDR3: CSVEAGETYEQYF. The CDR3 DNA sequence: TGCAGCGTTGAGGCAGGGGAGACCTACGAGCAGTACTTC.

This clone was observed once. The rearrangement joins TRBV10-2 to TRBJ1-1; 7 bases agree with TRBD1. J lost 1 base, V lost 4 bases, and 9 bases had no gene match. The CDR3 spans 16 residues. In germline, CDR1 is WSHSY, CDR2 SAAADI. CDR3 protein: CASSGQTTGKNTEAFF. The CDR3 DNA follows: TGCGCCAGCAGTGGACAGACGACAGGGAAGAACACTGAAGCTTTCTTT.

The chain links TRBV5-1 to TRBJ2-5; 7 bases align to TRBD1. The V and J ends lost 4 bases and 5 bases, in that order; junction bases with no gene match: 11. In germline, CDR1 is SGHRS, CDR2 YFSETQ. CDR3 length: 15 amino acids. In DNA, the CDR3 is TGCGCCAGCAGCACCAAACAGGGGTCAGGGGAGACCCAGTACTTC. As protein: CASSTKQGSGETQYF.

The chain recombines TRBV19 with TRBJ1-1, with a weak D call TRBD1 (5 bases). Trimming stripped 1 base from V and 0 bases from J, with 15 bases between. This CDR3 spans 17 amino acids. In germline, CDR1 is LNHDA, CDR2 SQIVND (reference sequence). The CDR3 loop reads CASSIVPLGHMNTEAFF. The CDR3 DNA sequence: TGTGCCAGTAGTATAGTACCCCTCGGACATATGAACACTGAAGCTTTCTTT. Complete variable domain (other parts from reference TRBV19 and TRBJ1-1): DGGITQSPKYLFRKEGQNVTLSCEQNLNHDAMYWYRQDPGQGLRLIYYSQIVNDFQKGDIAEGYSVSREKKESFPLTVTSAQKNPTAFYLCASSIVPLGHMNTEAFFGQGTRLTVV.

CDR3 nucleotide sequence: TGTGCCAGCAGTTTAGGTGCCGCGGGGTTTGGTGGCTACACCTTC. This encodes CASSLGAAGFGGYTF. This rearrangement joins TRBV27 to TRBJ1-2; D unclear. Per germline, CDR1 MNHEY and CDR2 SMNVEV (reference sequence). The CDR3 totals 15 residues. The V end lost 2 bases, the J end lost 7 bases, and 17 bases lay between the germline ends.

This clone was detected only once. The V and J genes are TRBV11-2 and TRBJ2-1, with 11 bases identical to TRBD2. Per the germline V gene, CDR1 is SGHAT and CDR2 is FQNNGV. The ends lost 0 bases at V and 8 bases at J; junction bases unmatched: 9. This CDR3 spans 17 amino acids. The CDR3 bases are TGTGCCAGCAGCTTAGAGACTAGCGGGAAAAGCTCCGATGAGCAGTTCTTC. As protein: CASSLETSGKSSDEQFF. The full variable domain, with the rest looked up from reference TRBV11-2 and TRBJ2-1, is EAGVAQSPRYKIIEKRQSVAFWCNPISGHATLYWYQQILGQGPKLLIQFQNNGVVDDSQLPKDRFSAERLKGVDSTLKIQPAKLEDSAVYLCASSLETSGKSSDEQFFGPGTRLTVL.

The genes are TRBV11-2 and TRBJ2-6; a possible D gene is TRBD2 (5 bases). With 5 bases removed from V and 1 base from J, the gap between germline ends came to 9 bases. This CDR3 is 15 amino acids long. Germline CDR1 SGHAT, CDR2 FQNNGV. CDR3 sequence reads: CASSGLKSGANVLTF. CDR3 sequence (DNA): TGTGCCAGCAGCGGACTCAAGTCTGGGGCCAACGTCCTGACTTTC.

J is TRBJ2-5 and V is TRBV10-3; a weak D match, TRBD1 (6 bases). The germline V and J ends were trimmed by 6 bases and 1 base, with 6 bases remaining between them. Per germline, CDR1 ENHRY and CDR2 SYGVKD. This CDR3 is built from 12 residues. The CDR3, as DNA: TGTGCCATCAGGGACAGCCAAGAGACCCAGTACTTC. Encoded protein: CAIRDSQETQYF.

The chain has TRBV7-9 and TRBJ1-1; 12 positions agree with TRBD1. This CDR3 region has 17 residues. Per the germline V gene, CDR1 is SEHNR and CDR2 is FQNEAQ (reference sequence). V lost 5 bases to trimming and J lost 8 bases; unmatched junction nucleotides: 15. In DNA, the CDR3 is TGTGCCAGCAGCCCGGCAGAGCGGGACAGGGGGCGACCCGAAGCTTTCTTT. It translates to CASSPAERDRGRPEAFF.

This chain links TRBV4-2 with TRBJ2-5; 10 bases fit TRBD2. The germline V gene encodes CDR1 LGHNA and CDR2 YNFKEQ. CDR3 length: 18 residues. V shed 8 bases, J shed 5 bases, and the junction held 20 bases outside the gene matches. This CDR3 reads CASGSGGAREEVEETQYF. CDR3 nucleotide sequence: TGTGCCAGCGGGAGCGGGGGGGCCCGGGAGGAGGTAGAGGAGACCCAGTACTTC.